The sequence of this T cell receptor beta chain was determined in a study of cytomegalovirus exposure and HLA in healthy donors. PCR involved 60 Vbeta and 13 Jbeta primers. Libraries were prepared by immunoSEQ multiplex PCR; TCRdb keeps only in-frame clonotypes and omits some of them. This table holds more than 150,000 clones, 76% found once. V was pared by 6 bases and J by 2 bases, with 14 bases between. Germline V gene sequence: CDR1 MNHNY, CDR2 SVGAGI (reference sequence). The CDR3 sequence is 16 residues long. The sample comprised PBMCs. The sequence derives from a woman in her 30s in good health and CMV-seropositive. V is TRBV6-6 and J is TRBJ1-6, with D maybe TRBD1 (6 bases). The CDR3 is CASRGPGTTYNSPLHF. DNA for the CDR3: TGTGCCAGCAGGGGACCCGGGACAACCTATAATTCACCCCTCCACTTT.